This entry features one T cell receptor beta chain sequence. The table came from immunoSEQ multiplex PCR; TCRdb's copy has only in-frame clones and leaves some out. The sample shows roughly 260,000 clones, approximately 90% of them seen only once. The sample originates from a study of blood T cell repertoires in COVID-19. Study at large: COVID-19 samples from acute and convalescent phases originated in the United States, Italy and Spain.

Trimming took 4 bases from V and 9 from J; bases not matched to a gene: 4. This CDR3 has 12 amino acids. Germline V gene data show CDR1 as SNHLY and CDR2 as FYNNEI. Sequenced: peripheral blood. This chain links TRBV2 with TRBJ2-5; 8 bases are a match to TRBD2. This TCR was recovered from a middle-aged woman who had recovered from COVID-19. CDR3 nucleotide sequence: TGTGCCAGCAGTGGTACAGCGGGGGCCCAGTACTTC. Its translation: CASSGTAGAQYF.